Shown below are 6 T cell receptor beta chains from a single sample sequenced in a study of T cells in Graves' hyperthyroidism and ophthalmopathy. TCR beta CDR3 regions were amplified from RNA. The study used the HTBI primer set for a first-round RT-PCR of the TCR CDR3. TCRdb ran MiXCR on the multiplex PCR reads and lists one entry per CDR3 protein. The table has 500,000 to 600,000 distinct CDR3 sequences, over 15% seen once. The specimen sequenced was blood. Receptors originate from a woman aged 18 to 35 with Graves' hyperthyroidism.

V is TRBV4-1 and J is TRBJ1-5; no clear D. The CDR3 spans 16 residues. The ends were cut back, 1 base at V and 4 bases at J, with 14 bases in the middle. Germline V gene lookup returns CDR1 MGHRA and CDR2 YSYEKL. CDR3 DNA: TGCGCCAGCAGCCAAGGAGAAGGCTTGCGGAATCAGCCCCAGCATTTT. This translates into CASSQGEGLRNQPQHF.

This clonotype has ten or more counts. The chain employs TRBV20-1 and TRBJ2-5; 9 positions agree with TRBD2. The V segment lost 1 base and the J segment 4 bases; nucleotides outside the gene matches: 4. The CDR3 is 14 residues long. Per germline, CDR1 DFQATT and CDR2 SNEGSKA (reference sequence). The CDR3 bases are TGCAGTGCTAGAGGCGGGAGGGAGGTAGAGACCCAGTACTTC. Protein: CSARGGREVETQYF.

The table lists this clonotype with a few counts. The chain carries TRBV7-9 and TRBJ1-3, with a possible D match to TRBD1 (5 bases). Germline V gene data show CDR1 as SEHNR and CDR2 as FQNEAQ (reference sequence). The germline V and J ends were trimmed by 5 bases and 4 bases, with 15 bases remaining between them. This CDR3 spans 15 amino acids. In nucleotides, the CDR3 is TGTGCCAGCAGCCGCCGTGGAGGGGAAGGAAACACCATATATTTT. The encoded protein is CASSRRGGEGNTIYF.

This clonotype came up many times. The chain uses TRBV7-3 and TRBJ2-5, with 9 nucleotides matching TRBD2. With V trimmed by 5 bases and J by 4 bases, 11 bases remained unmatched. The germline V gene encodes CDR1 SGHTA and CDR2 FQGTGA. This CDR3 comprises 16 residues. The CDR3 sequence is CASSPGRGGQLETQYF. As DNA, the CDR3 is TGTGCCAGCAGCCCCGGGCGGGGGGGCCAATTAGAGACCCAGTACTTC.

Points on this clonotype: This may arise from a read error, as a much more abundant clone is one base away. J is TRBJ1-4 and V is TRBV7-9; D gene uncertain. CDR1 SEHNR and CDR2 FQNEAQ come from the germline V gene (reference sequence). The CDR3 sequence is 11 residues long. V dropped 6 bases and J dropped 2 bases, with 1 base sitting between them. The chain's CDR3 is CASRTNEKLFF. In nucleotides, the CDR3 is TGTGCCAGCAGGACTAATGAAAAACTGTTTTTT.

This clonotype was seen many times. V usage is TRBV7-2 and J usage is TRBJ1-2; D unclear. The V end lost 1 base, the J end lost 2 bases, and 11 bases lay between the germline ends. The germline gives CDR1 SGHTA, CDR2 FQGNSA. This CDR3 is 15 amino acids long. The CDR3 spells CASSLDPNPNYGYTF. As DNA, the CDR3 is TGTGCCAGCAGCTTAGATCCGAATCCCAACTATGGCTACACCTTC.